The rows below give T cell receptor beta chains drawn from one sample of a study of vaccination and CD4 T cells after COVID-19. One entry per CDR3 protein, called by TCRdb with MiXCR from the PCR reads. The table records around 26,000 distinct CDR3 sequences, under 70% of them present only once. Antigens of these TCRs are unknown. The sample was CD4+ T cells from blood, cultured in vitro, taken after SARS-CoV-2 vaccination. All receptors derive from a human donor who received a COVID-19 vaccine. The CDR3 runs from the conserved cysteine through the conserved F or W. The order of the fields is V gene, clone size, CDR3 protein. Rows give clone size only sometimes, using once, few, many, or a class for an expanded clone.

>TRBV7-2|.
CASSRQGAYEQYF
>TRBV5-5|.
CASSLVWGENTEAFF
>TRBV11-3|.
CASSSLSGGPGTDTQYF
>TRBV6-2/TRBV6-3|.
CASSLGLVRGYTF
>TRBV11-3|.
CASSFHGGRSYGYTF
>TRBV5-8|.
CASSPQGVFNEKLFF
>TRBV11-3|.
CASSPLAGQQETQYF
>TRBV10-2|.
CASSDSGQPRTQYF
>TRBV6-1|.
CASSENWAAGSYEQYF
>TRBV20-1|.
CSASGSLAGEPDTQYF
>TRBV27|.
CASSSAGVREKLFF
>TRBV19|.
CASSPRKSRRGYGYTF
>TRBV6-1|.
CASRTTGLNQPQHF
>TRBV2|.
CASSYSGGHGQPQHF
>TRBV7-3|.
CASSRAGAHEQFF
>TRBV11-3|.
CASSLERYGYTF
>TRBV7-8|.
CASSANYRGSSPLHF
>TRBV10-1|.
CASSTDRGLYSNQPQHF
>TRBV20-1|few
CSASPMGQETQYF
>TRBV20-1|few
CSARGGGGGNSPLHF
>TRBV27|.
CASSLRGGSYGYTF
>TRBV30|.
CAWSIGGEVNEQYF
>TRBV4-1|.
CASSRTAASYEQYF
>TRBV6-2/TRBV6-3|.
CASIARGGNSPLHF
>TRBV19|.
CASSMAERETQYF
>TRBV15|.
CATRWDRVRTEAFF
>TRBV5-4|.
CASSLQRNSPLHF